The 25 T cell receptor beta chains below come from one sample, sequenced in a study of tissue T cells after allogeneic stem cell transplantation. The table came from immunoSEQ multiplex PCR; TCRdb's copy has only in-frame clones and leaves some out. Here the sample spans roughly 9,700 clones, under 75% being singletons. Source: tissue from the ileum, taken at autopsy. These receptors were obtained from a woman aged 18-49 years with breast cancer.

This sequence joins TRBV7-3 and TRBJ2-1; D might be TRBD2 (5 bases). V was shortened by 1 base and J by 6 bases, with 13 bases between the two germline ends. Germline CDR1 reads SGHTA; CDR2 reads FQGTGA. The length of the CDR3 is 15 residues. The CDR3 protein is CASSLNVPGINEQFF. DNA of the CDR3: TGTGCCAGCAGCTTAAATGTCCCCGGGATCAATGAGCAGTTCTTC.

The chain joins TRBV6-1 to TRBJ1-2, with D hard to call. Per germline, CDR1 MNHNS and CDR2 SASEGT. The CDR3 is 13 amino acids. V dropped 6 bases and J dropped 5 bases, with 13 bases sitting between them. The CDR3 loop is CASRTDDGYGYTF. CDR3 sequence (DNA): TGTGCCAGCAGGACGGACGACGGGTATGGCTACACCTTC.

The chain recombines TRBV9 with TRBJ1-1; tentative D call: TRBD1 (6 bases). This CDR3 is built from 15 residues. The V gene lost 4 bases and the J gene lost 7 bases, with 20 bases spanning the gap. CDR1 and CDR2 (germline): SGDLS, YYNGEE. The CDR3 DNA reads as TGTGCCAGCAGCCGTAGGGACACGGAGACAATTGAAGCTTTCTTT. It codes for CASSRRDTETIEAFF.

In this sample, this clone turned up a few times. The CDR3 coding sequence is TGCGCCAGCAGCTTGATGGGGGGGGAAGAGACCCAGTACTTC. Protein: CASSLMGGEETQYF. This chain joins TRBV5-1 and TRBJ2-5; 7 positions match TRBD2. Germline loops: CDR1 SGHRS, CDR2 YFSETQ. Trimming removed 1 base from V and 3 bases from J; junction bases left unmatched: 3. This CDR3 region has 14 residues.

This clone has just a few counts. The chain links TRBV7-2 to TRBJ1-5; TRBD1 aligns across 7 bases. The CDR3 has 17 residues. V dropped 4 bases and J dropped 5; count of bases not matched to a gene: 14. Germline V gene data show CDR1 as SGHTA and CDR2 as FQGNSA. CDR3 DNA: TGTGCCAGCAGCTCGAAGATTACAAGGGGGCCATATCAGCCCCAGCATTTT. Residues: CASSSKITRGPYQPQHF.

This clone was seen a few times. The chain employs TRBV28 and TRBJ2-2; 7 bases are a match to TRBD2. The CDR3 totals 15 residues. V was pared by 4 bases and J by 4 bases, with 6 bases of the junction left unmatched. Germline values: CDR1 MDHEN, CDR2 SYDVKM. CDR3 sequence: CASSSLAERTGELFF. In nucleotides, the CDR3 is TGTGCCAGCAGTTCGCTAGCGGAGCGCACCGGGGAGCTGTTTTTT.

The chain is built from TRBV1 and TRBJ2-1; the D segment call TRBD2 is taken from the table without a DNA check. TRBV1 is tagged as a pseudogene. The CDR3 extends over 18 amino acids. The CDR3 DNA follows: TGCACCAGCAGCCGGGACTCGCGGGGGGGCGTCTCCTACAATGAGCAGTTCTTC. Translating gives CTSSRDSRGGVSYNEQFF.

The gene calls are TRBV2 and TRBJ2-7; a possible D gene is TRBD1 (6 bases). The V gene's germline CDR1 is SNHLY and CDR2 FYNNEI. The V end lost 5 bases, the J end lost 3 bases, and 23 bases lay between the germline ends. CDR3 length: 17 amino acids. The CDR3 sequence is CASSPYSTGSPLYEQYF. The CDR3 coding sequence is TGTGCCAGCAGTCCATACTCGACAGGATCCCCTCTCTACGAGCAGTACTTC.

Within the sample, this clone is large (0.1 to 1%). This chain joins TRBV5-6 and TRBJ1-5; a possible D gene is TRBD1 (5 bases). Deletions cut 2 bases from V and 5 bases from J, with 11 bases between. Germline V CDR1 and CDR2: SGHDT, YYEEEE. The CDR3 runs 14 residues. The chain's CDR3 is CASSFGTGHQPQHF. The CDR3 DNA sequence: TGTGCCAGCAGCTTCGGAACAGGACATCAGCCCCAGCATTTT.

The chain recombines TRBV6-6 with TRBJ1-4; no definite D call. V was pared by 6 bases and J by 6 bases, with 14 bases between. Germline lookup yields CDR1 MNHNY and CDR2 SVGAGI (reference sequence). CDR3 length equals 14 residues. In DNA, the CDR3 is TGTGCCAGCAGGACCATGGCCCTTGATGAAAAACTGTTTTTT. Translating it yields CASRTMALDEKLFF.

The gene calls are TRBV4-3 and TRBJ2-3, with TRBD1 identical over 7 bases. Trimming at V came to 6 bases and at J to 6 bases, leaving 15 bases not matched to a gene. The CDR3 totals 16 residues. CDR1 is LGHNA, CDR2 YSLEER, per germline. This CDR3 is CASRHRQGGRADTQYF. The CDR3 DNA reads TGCGCCAGCAGACATCGACAGGGCGGGCGTGCGGATACGCAGTATTTT.

The J gene is TRBJ2-3, the V gene TRBV7-2; D remains unclear. Trimming took off 5 bases at V and 6 bases at J, with 9 bases between the two ends. CDR1 and CDR2 from the germline V gene are SGHTA and FQGNSA. This CDR3 region has 12 residues. Written as DNA, the CDR3 is TGTGCCAGCAGCCCCCTAGGGGATACGCAGTATTTT. It is translated as CASSPLGDTQYF.

The chain recombines TRBV18 with TRBJ1-2; TRBD1 might be the D (6 bases). Trimming left V 2 bases short and J 0 bases short, with 7 bases between. The V gene's germline CDR1 is KGHSH and CDR2 LQKENI. The CDR3 consists of 14 residues. The CDR3 DNA follows: TGTGCCAGCTCACCATGGACAGCTAACTATGGCTACACCTTC. It encodes CASSPWTANYGYTF. Supplemented by reference TRBV18 and TRBJ1-2, the full variable domain reads NAGVMQNPRHLVRRRGQEARLRCSPMKGHSHVYWYRQLPEEGLKFMVYLQKENIIDESGMPKERFSAEFPKEGPSILRIQQVVRGDSAAYFCASSPWTANYGYTFGSGTRLTVV.

This clone appeared a single time. The chain joins TRBV19 to TRBJ1-3; the match to TRBD1 covers 8 bases. The germline V gene has CDR1 LNHDA and CDR2 SQIVND (reference sequence). The CDR3 has 19 amino acids. V dropped 1 base and J dropped 1; count of bases not matched to a gene: 12. The CDR3 sequence is CASSIALIGTGSSGNTIYF. CDR3 bases: TGTGCCAGTAGTATAGCCCTCATAGGGACAGGTTCTTCTGGAAACACCATATATTTT.

The CDR3 coding sequence is TGTGCCAGCAGTTTAGCAGGGTCCGACGAGCAGTACTTC. This gives the protein CASSLAGSDEQYF. The chain employs TRBV28 and TRBJ2-7; TRBD1 is a possible D gene (5 bases). The V end lost 2 bases, the J end lost 5 bases, and 10 bases lay between the germline ends. CDR3 length: 13 amino acids. Germline assignment: CDR1 MDHEN and CDR2 SYDVKM.

This clone is a singleton in its sample. This chain links TRBV30 with TRBJ1-5; D is unclear. This CDR3 has 13 residues. The germline gives CDR1 GTSNPN, CDR2 SVGIG (reference sequence). The germline V and J ends were trimmed by 0 bases and 5 bases, with 8 bases remaining between them. CDR3 in amino acids: CAWSVYPDQPQHF. The DNA of the CDR3 is TGTGCCTGGAGTGTTTATCCTGATCAGCCCCAGCATTTT.

The chain has TRBV7-2 and TRBJ2-1; D gene ambiguous. The CDR3 sequence is 15 residues long. The germline gives CDR1 SGHTA, CDR2 FQGNSA. The ends were cut back, 6 bases at V and 0 bases at J, with 12 bases in the middle. The CDR3 reads CASSSVLPSYNEQFF. The DNA for the CDR3 is TGTGCCAGCAGTTCCGTACTCCCCTCCTACAATGAGCAGTTCTTC.

In this sample, this clone is medium-sized. The V gene is TRBV19, the J gene TRBJ2-5, with 7 positions matching TRBD1. The ends lost 4 bases at V and 5 bases at J; junction bases unmatched: 10. The germline gives CDR1 LNHDA, CDR2 SQIVND (reference sequence). This CDR3 has 15 residues. The chain's CDR3 is CASSNGQDQRETQYF. CDR3 nucleotide sequence: TGTGCCAGTAGTAATGGACAGGACCAGCGGGAGACCCAGTACTTC.

The V and J genes are TRBV7-2 and TRBJ1-6; 8 positions match TRBD1. The CDR3 consists of 15 residues. From germline, CDR1 is SGHTA and CDR2 FQGNSA. The J segment lost 7 bases and the V segment lost 5 bases, leaving 7 bases of the junction unmatched. CDR3 loop: CASSVGDRRNSPLHF. In DNA, the CDR3 is TGTGCCAGCAGCGTAGGGGACAGGAGGAATTCACCCCTCCACTTT.

In its sample, this clone is medium-sized. This chain links TRBV6-2 or TRBV6-3 with TRBJ2-4; 9 bases match TRBD1. The V gene's germline CDR1 is MNHEY and CDR2 SVGEGT. The CDR3 sequence is 17 residues long. The V segment lost 4 bases and the J segment 6 bases; nucleotides outside the gene matches: 13. CDR3 in amino acids: CASSSKTGGGYGNIQYF. DNA for the CDR3: TGTGCCAGCAGTTCGAAAACAGGGGGCGGTTATGGAAACATTCAGTACTTC.

Only one count was recorded for this clone. This sequence joins TRBV10-3 and TRBJ2-4; 7 nucleotides agree with TRBD2. CDR1 and CDR2 (germline): ENHRY, SYGVKD. Trimming removed 6 bases from V and 0 bases from J; junction bases left unmatched: 5. The CDR3 is made up of 15 amino acids. CDR3 loop: CAISSGDLAKNIQYF. In nucleotides, the CDR3 is TGTGCCATCAGCAGCGGGGACCTAGCCAAAAACATTCAGTACTTC.

The chain has TRBV7-3 and TRBJ2-3; no clear D. V was pared by 0 bases and J by 6 bases, with 7 bases between. The CDR3 sequence is 13 residues long. The germline V gene encodes CDR1 SGHTA and CDR2 FQGTGA. This CDR3 reads CASSLTLGDTQYF. The CDR3 DNA reads as TGTGCCAGCAGCTTAACGTTGGGGGATACGCAGTATTTT. The full variable domain, in which reference TRBV7-3 and TRBJ2-3 provide the parts outside the CDR3, is GAGVSQTPSNKVTEKGKYVELRCDPISGHTALYWYRQSLGQGPEFLIYFQGTGAADDSGLPNDRFFAVRPEGSVSTLKIQRTERGDSAVYLCASSLTLGDTQYFGPGTRLTVL.

Within the sample, this clone is medium-sized. V usage is TRBV3-1 (or the pseudogene TRBV3-2) and J usage is TRBJ1-2; no definite D call. The CDR3 extends over 15 amino acids. CDR1 and CDR2 (germline): LGHDT, YNNKEL (reference sequence). V shed 1 base and J shed 4 bases, with 13 bases lying between them. The CDR3 DNA sequence: TGTGCCAGCAGCCAAGTCTCCAGGCCGGGCTATGGCTACACCTTC. Amino acid sequence: CASSQVSRPGYGYTF.

The chain combines TRBV5-5 with TRBJ1-1; a weak D match, TRBD1 (6 bases). There are 14 residues in the CDR3. CDR1 and CDR2 from the germline V gene are SGHKS and YYEKEE (reference sequence). The V and J ends lost 4 bases and 3 bases respectively, with 13 bases between them. CDR3 sequence (DNA): TGTGCCAGCAGCCCACAGGGATGGGACACTGAAGCTTTCTTT. This sequence encodes CASSPQGWDTEAFF.

The chain employs TRBV7-9 and TRBJ1-1; TRBD1 aligns across 9 bases. This CDR3 comprises 15 residues. V shed 5 bases and J 0 bases; nucleotides not matched to a gene: 4. Germline V gives CDR1 SEHNR, CDR2 FQNEAQ (reference sequence). CDR3 residues: CASSAYRGLNTEAFF. As DNA, the CDR3 is TGTGCCAGCAGCGCGTACAGGGGGCTGAACACTGAAGCTTTCTTT.